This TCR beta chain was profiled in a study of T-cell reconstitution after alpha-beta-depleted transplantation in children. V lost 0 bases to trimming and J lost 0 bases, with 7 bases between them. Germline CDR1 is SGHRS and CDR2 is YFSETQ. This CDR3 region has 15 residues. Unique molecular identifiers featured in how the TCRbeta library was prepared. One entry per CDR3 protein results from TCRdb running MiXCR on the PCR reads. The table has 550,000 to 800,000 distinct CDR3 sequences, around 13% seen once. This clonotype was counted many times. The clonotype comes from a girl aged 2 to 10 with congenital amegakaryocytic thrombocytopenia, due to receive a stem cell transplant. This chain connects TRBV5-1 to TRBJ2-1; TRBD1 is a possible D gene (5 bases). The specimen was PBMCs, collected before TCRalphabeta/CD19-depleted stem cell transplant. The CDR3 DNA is TGCGCCAGCAGCTTGGGACAGAGCTCCTACAATGAGCAGTTCTTC. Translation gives CASSLGQSSYNEQFF.